The clone carrying this TCR beta chain occurred many times. Its target is not known. Amplification from RNA transcripts yielded the TCR beta CDR3 regions. After a first-round RT-PCR with HTBI primers, a second-round multiplex PCR was run. A single record per CDR3 protein comes from TCRdb applying MiXCR to the multiplex PCR reads. The table includes around 400,000 distinct CDR3 sequences, about 21% detected once. The sample belongs to a study of Graves' ophthalmopathy and Graves' hyperthyroidism. Study-wide results and caveats: Blood was where most expanded thyroid clonotypes above 0.001 frequency also turned up.

Stable hyperthyroidism referred to disease that showed no ophthalmopathy within 18 months of follow-up. Patients were excluded if they had other autoimmune diseases or uncontrolled infections, and likewise if pregnancy or lactation applied. PBMCs originated in roughly 9.3 ml of fresh peripheral blood. V lost 4 bases to trimming and J lost 4 bases, with 13 bases between them. The CDR3 covers 14 residues. Germline-derived CDR1 and CDR2 are MNHNS and SASEGT. The sequenced material came from peripheral blood. This clonotype was sampled from a woman younger than 35 with stable Graves' hyperthyroidism. V usage is TRBV6-1 and J usage is TRBJ2-5; the D gene is possibly TRBD1 (6 bases). DNA for the CDR3: TGTGCCAGCAGTGTGGACAGTCTACGAGAGACCCAGTACTTC. Protein sequence: CASSVDSLRETQYF.